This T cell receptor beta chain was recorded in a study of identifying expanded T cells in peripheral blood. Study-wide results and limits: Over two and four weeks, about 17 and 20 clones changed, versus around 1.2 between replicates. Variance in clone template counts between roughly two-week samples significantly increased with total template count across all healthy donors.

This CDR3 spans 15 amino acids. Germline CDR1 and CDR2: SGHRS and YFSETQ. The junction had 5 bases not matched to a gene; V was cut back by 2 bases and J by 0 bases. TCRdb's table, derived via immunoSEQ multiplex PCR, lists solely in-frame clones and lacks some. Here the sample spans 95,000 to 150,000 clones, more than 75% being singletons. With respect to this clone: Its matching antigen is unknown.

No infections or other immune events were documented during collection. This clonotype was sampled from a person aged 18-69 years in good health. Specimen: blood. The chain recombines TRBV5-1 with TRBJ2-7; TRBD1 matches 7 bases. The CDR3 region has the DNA TGCGCCAGCAGCTTTCGAGGGGGCCCCTCCTACGAGCAGTACTTC. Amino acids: CASSFRGGPSYEQYF.